This T cell receptor beta chain is drawn from a study of blood T cell repertoires in COVID-19. Study-level background: Acute and convalescent COVID-19 samples came from the United States, Italy and Spain.

In the study's own analysis: Quantification of nucleated cells was approximated via reference gene primer amplification. Profiling relied on immunoSEQ multiplex PCR, and the TCRdb table lists in-frame clones only, not all of them. The DNA was the basis for D and trimming; V, J and clone size are from that table. The sample yields more than 300,000 clones, under 95% seen once. The study drew participants aged about 18 to 89 years from roughly 25 US areas. Symptom resolution, clearance, or two negative PCRs marked donors in Cohort 3 as recovered. Trimming removed 4 bases from V and 2 bases from J, with 6 bases in between. CDR1 LNHDA and CDR2 SQIVND come from the germline V gene (reference sequence). The CDR3 extends over 13 amino acids.

The genes are TRBV19 and TRBJ1-5; no clear D. The sequenced material came from PBMCs or T cells enriched from blood (not recorded which). The sequence was obtained from a woman between 25 and 40 years old who had recovered from COVID-19. The CDR3 loop reads CASSKSGNQPQHF. For the CDR3, the DNA is TGTGCCAGTAGTAAGTCAGGCAATCAGCCCCAGCATTTT.